The following is a T cell receptor beta chain sequence with its context. This clone was counted only a few times. The antigen this receptor binds is unknown. Base quality data are lacking; no much larger clone is found one base away. This record belongs to a study of T cell clonotyping in hematopoietic cell transplantation listed by TCRdb under 2021. Broadly, across the study: Recipient blood was collected about 28 days before transplant and at days 30, 100 and 180 after transplant. Patients were recruited between late 2015 and 2017 and followed until late 2020 or death. A total of more than 130 blood samples were collected in the study from roughly 32 consecutive transplant recipients and their related donors. What the research found in general, with its limitations: Inverse Simpson Index values from donors and from recipients before transplant predicted broader TCR repertoire diversity after transplant. After transplant, TCR diversity in recipients dropped, and pathologically expanded clonotypes increased progressively from day 30 to day 180. Overlap with donor repertoires was found for only a small fraction of recipient repertoires, with over 95% found to appear de novo at the given depth. The sample size was limited, and because cells were not sorted, the contributions of CD4 and CD8 repertoires could not be separated.

Sequences SGDLS (CDR1) and YYNGEE (CDR2) are obtained from the germline V gene. Taken from cysteine to phenylalanine, the CDR3 has 15 residues. The sequence is cut down to CDR3 DNA, 45 bases in frame from base 1. The germline V and J ends show losses of 3 bases and 0 bases respectively, and no gene match explains 3 bases of the junction. TCR beta CDR3 regions were amplified from genomic DNA with the immunoSEQ assay, a bias-controlled multiplex PCR using V- and J-specific primers. In a second PCR step, a proprietary barcode and Illumina adapter sequences were attached to the CDR3 amplicons. An Illumina MiSeq instrument was used for sequencing of the CDR3 libraries. In the source study's methods: Export and quality control were performed with immunoSEQ Analyzer 3.0, and downstream analyses were performed with R Bioconductor and Immunarch. Only productive rearrangements in the normalized downsampled data set went into calculating the repertoire metrics. In the normalized cohort, a clonotype counted as pathologically expanded if the clonotype was larger than 5 templates. The Inverse Simpson Index served as the measure of repertoire diversity. The non-normalized data set was used for CMV-specificity analyses so that all clonotypes could be captured. TCRdb provides this immuneACCESS table in a form limited to in-frame rearrangements. Some clones are lacking; in checked studies, under half of them reflect an unresolved V gene, and why the rest are absent is not known. The V and J calls and clone size come from that table; D and trimming were worked out from the DNA. The sample table shows about 15,000 clones, and about three fifths are seen once. Under 10% of the sample is taken by the ten largest.

Using Nuclei Lysis Solution, genomic DNA was extracted from unfractionated peripheral blood mononuclear cells that were either fresh or cryopreserved. Specimen: PBMCs. The TCR originated in a human donor who either received an allogeneic hematopoietic cell transplant for a myeloid malignancy or was a related donor (not recorded which). Some clones in this sample may be carry-over from other donors' samples. The V and J genes are TRBV9 and TRBJ2-1; TRBD1 fits 7 bases in the junction. CDR3 reads: CASSAQGNSYNEQFF. The DNA reads TGTGCCAGCAGCGCACAGGGGAACTCCTACAATGAGCAGTTCTTC.